The next 9 T cell receptor beta chains were all read from a single sample in a study of blood T cell repertoires in COVID-19. Using immunoSEQ multiplex PCR, the repertoire was profiled, and TCRdb retains in-frame clones only, with some absent. The data hold 55,000 to 75,000 clones, with 80% to 85% observed a single time. Sequencing input: peripheral blood. The receptor source for this set is a man in his fifties or sixties with COVID-19, enrolled during active disease.

The J gene is TRBJ2-3, the V gene TRBV2; 9 bases are a match to TRBD1. Losses at the gene ends were 5 bases for V and 2 bases for J; bases not matched to a gene: 5. This CDR3 spans 15 amino acids. CDR1 and CDR2 from the germline V gene are SNHLY and FYNNEI. CDR3 sequence (DNA): TGTGCCAGCAGTAGACAGGGGGGTCCCACAGATACGCAGTATTTT. This gives the protein CASSRQGGPTDTQYF.

This sequence joins TRBV11-2 and TRBJ2-7, with no clear D. The CDR3 runs to 14 residues. The germline gives CDR1 SGHAT, CDR2 FQNNGV. V was trimmed by 1 base and J by 0 bases, leaving 7 bases between them. The CDR3 here is CASSLGHTSYEQYF. Here the CDR3 DNA reads TGTGCCAGCAGCTTAGGTCACACCTCCTACGAGCAGTACTTC.

The V gene is TRBV9, the J gene TRBJ1-4; 9 bases match TRBD1. The J segment lost 5 bases and the V segment lost 4 bases, leaving 6 bases of the junction unmatched. The CDR3 is made up of 15 amino acids. Germline-derived CDR1 and CDR2 are SGDLS and YYNGEE. The CDR3 DNA sequence: TGTGCCAGCAGCCCGACAGGGGGATTGAATGAAAAACTGTTTTTT. Protein product: CASSPTGGLNEKLFF.

The chain carries TRBV27 and TRBJ2-6; the D gene is possibly TRBD1 (5 bases). V was shortened by 3 bases and J by 3 bases, with 9 bases between the two germline ends. CDR1 is MNHEY and CDR2 is SMNVEV in the germline V gene (reference sequence). The CDR3 spans 15 residues. The CDR3 spells CASSFTRDGANVLTF. The CDR3 DNA follows: TGTGCCAGCAGTTTCACCAGGGATGGGGCCAACGTCCTGACTTTC.

The sample holds a few counts of this clone. The CDR3, as DNA: TGTGCCAGTACGGCGGGGGAGGGAGAAGGCTACACCTTC. It translates to CASTAGEGEGYTF. The genes are TRBV12-3 or TRBV12-4 and TRBJ1-2; TRBD1 might be the D (5 bases). Trimming removed 9 bases from V and 8 bases from J, with 19 bases in between. The CDR3 sequence is 13 residues long.

The rearrangement joins TRBV29-1 to TRBJ1-5, with D maybe TRBD1 (6 bases). Trimming removed 2 bases from V and 7 bases from J, with 12 bases in between. There are 13 residues in the CDR3. Germline V lookup: CDR1 SQVTM, CDR2 ANQGSEA. CDR3 region: CSVETGFKQPQHF. In DNA, the CDR3 is TGCAGCGTTGAAACAGGGTTTAAGCAGCCCCAGCATTTT.

The CDR3 DNA is TGTGCCAGCAGTTTTGTGGGGAGAGGAAAGTATGGCTACACCTTC. This sequence encodes CASSFVGRGKYGYTF. The rearrangement joins TRBV28 to TRBJ1-2; D is unclear. Trimming pared 3 bases from V and 5 bases from J, leaving 16 bases between. Germline V CDR1 and CDR2: MDHEN, SYDVKM. This CDR3 has 15 amino acids.

The chain has TRBV23-1 and TRBJ1-2; TRBD1 aligns across 8 bases. TRBV23-1 is flagged as an ORF with uncertain function. The junction had 12 bases not matched to a gene; V was cut back by 8 bases and J by 7 bases. CDR3 size: 14 residues. Written as DNA, the CDR3 is TGCGCCAGCTTAGGAACCGACAGGGGAGGTGGCTACACCTTC. This translates into CASLGTDRGGGYTF.

The chain employs TRBV6-1 and TRBJ1-2; TRBD1 agrees at 10 bases. Trimming cost V 2 bases and J 5 bases; bases outside gene matches: 8. This CDR3 has 16 residues. Germline CDR1 reads MNHNS; CDR2 reads SASEGT. Written as DNA, the CDR3 is TGTGCCAGCAGTGAACCTTCGACAGGGGGCTCGTATGGCTACACCTTC. Translation: CASSEPSTGGSYGYTF.